This record concerns one T cell receptor beta chain sequence. Its antigen is currently unknown. The sample originates from a study of T cell responses to AZD1222 COVID-19 vaccine. Assay: immunoSEQ multiplex PCR; the TCRdb copy retains only in-frame clones and omits some. Among about 100,000 clones listed, around nine tenths were seen once. The germline CDR1 and CDR2 sequences are MNHEY and SVGEGT. The length of the CDR3 is 16 residues. Trimming took off 3 bases at V and 2 bases at J, with 14 bases between the two ends. Study results and caveats: In the spike-specific TCR repertoire, nearly half reportedly target unmutated variant regions. Among the donors, most were white British and more were female, and clonal diversity was possibly underestimated.

V and J are TRBV6-2 or TRBV6-3 and TRBJ1-5; the D gene is possibly TRBD1 (6 bases). The sequenced sample was peripheral blood, obtained 28 days after the second dose of the MenACWY control vaccine. The receptor comes from an adult who received the MenACWY meningococcal vaccine as a control. This CDR3 is CASSYEWGLGNQPQHF. CDR3 DNA: TGTGCCAGCAGTTATGAATGGGGGCTCGGCAATCAGCCCCAGCATTTT.